This is a list of T cell receptor beta chains from one sample in a study of early T cells in non-severe SARS-CoV-2 infection. TCRdb processed the 5' RACE reads anew with MiXCR; each CDR3 protein has one entry. Here the sample spans around 99,000 distinct CDR3 sequences, around 10% being singletons. Sequenced material: whole blood. The receptors stem from an adult who was a healthcare worker with PCR-confirmed SARS-CoV-2 infection or an uninfected control (not recorded which). Each CDR3 is given with its conserved first and last residue. The D gene is left open where the match is weak. A clone size is listed for some rows: how often the clone was seen (once, few, many), or a class if it is expanded.

clone size: many; J gene: TRBJ2-3; V gene: TRBV20-1; D gene: TRBD2; CDR3 DNA: TGCAGTGCTAGTACTAGCGGGCCCCTCTCTAGCACAGATACGCAGTATTTT; CDR3 protein: CSASTSGPLSSTDTQYF
clone size: few; J gene: TRBJ2-3; V gene: TRBV7-9; D gene: TRBD2; CDR3 DNA: TGTGCCAGCAGCGTAGGAACGCTTTTTAGCGGGAGCTCAGATACGCAGTATTTT; CDR3 protein: CASSVGTLFSGSSDTQYF
clone size: .; J gene: TRBJ2-2; V gene: TRBV12-3/TRBV12-4; D gene: .; CDR3 DNA: TGTGCCAGCAGCCGCCTGGGCCGCGGGCGACTCACAATCGGGGAGCTGTTTTTT; CDR3 protein: CASSRLGRGRLTIGELFF
clone size: many; J gene: TRBJ2-1; V gene: TRBV2; D gene: TRBD1; CDR3 DNA: TGTGCCAGCAGTATGTCGGACAGGGTCAATGAGCAGTTCTTC; CDR3 protein: CASSMSDRVNEQFF
clone size: few; J gene: TRBJ2-3; V gene: TRBV11-2; D gene: TRBD1; CDR3 DNA: TGTGCCAGCAGCGCCCAGGGACAGAAAGTTTATACGCAGTATTTT; CDR3 protein: CASSAQGQKVYTQYF
clone size: few; J gene: TRBJ2-5; V gene: TRBV5-5; D gene: .; CDR3 DNA: TGTGCCAGCAGCTTGGCCAGGCTTCGGGACAACAGTGAGACCCAGTACTTC; CDR3 protein: CASSLARLRDNSETQYF
clone size: .; J gene: TRBJ2-7; V gene: TRBV27; D gene: TRBD1; CDR3 DNA: TGTGCCAGCAGTGTGGACAGGGGTACCTACGAGCAGTACTTC; CDR3 protein: CASSVDRGTYEQYF
clone size: many; J gene: TRBJ2-2; V gene: TRBV3-1; D gene: TRBD1; CDR3 DNA: TGTGCCAGCAGCCCCCGGGACAGGGGGACCGGGGAGCTGTTTTTT; CDR3 protein: CASSPRDRGTGELFF
clone size: .; J gene: TRBJ2-1; V gene: TRBV20-1; D gene: TRBD1; CDR3 DNA: TGCAGTGCTAGGTCCAGGACAGGGGGTAACAATGAGCAGTTCTTC; CDR3 protein: CSARSRTGGNNEQFF
clone size: .; J gene: TRBJ2-7; V gene: TRBV12-3/TRBV12-4; D gene: TRBD1; CDR3 DNA: TGTGCCAGCAGTCCAACTCGACAGGGGAGTTACGAGCAGTACTTC; CDR3 protein: CASSPTRQGSYEQYF
clone size: many; J gene: TRBJ2-1; V gene: TRBV6-2/TRBV6-3; D gene: TRBD2; CDR3 DNA: TGTGCCAGCAGTTACTATAGCGGGAGCACCTACAATGAGCAGTTCTTC; CDR3 protein: CASSYYSGSTYNEQFF
clone size: many; J gene: TRBJ2-3; V gene: TRBV29-1; D gene: .; CDR3 DNA: TGCAGCGTCCTTACAGACACAGATACGCAGTATTTT; CDR3 protein: CSVLTDTDTQYF
clone size: few; J gene: TRBJ2-5; V gene: TRBV7-6; D gene: .; CDR3 DNA: TGTGCCAGCAGCTTACGAGGGAGCCAGACCCAGTACTTC; CDR3 protein: CASSLRGSQTQYF
clone size: many; J gene: TRBJ2-2; V gene: TRBV7-6; D gene: TRBD2; CDR3 DNA: TGTGCCAGCATCCAGACTAGCGGAGGTTCGAACACCGGGGAGCTGTTTTTT; CDR3 protein: CASIQTSGGSNTGELFF
clone size: .; J gene: TRBJ2-1; V gene: TRBV20-1; D gene: .; CDR3 DNA: TGCAGTGCTGGAAATTCCCGGGGGAATGAGCAGTTCTTC; CDR3 protein: CSAGNSRGNEQFF
clone size: many; J gene: TRBJ2-7; V gene: TRBV6-1; D gene: TRBD2; CDR3 DNA: TGTGCCAGCAGTGAAGAGAATAGCGGGAGCTACGAGCAGTACTTC; CDR3 protein: CASSEENSGSYEQYF
clone size: few; J gene: TRBJ1-1; V gene: TRBV6-6; D gene: .; CDR3 DNA: TGTGCCAGCACCTCCGTACGAGGCACTGAAGCTTTCTTT; CDR3 protein: CASTSVRGTEAFF
clone size: .; J gene: TRBJ2-1; V gene: TRBV7-9; D gene: TRBD2; CDR3 DNA: TGTGCCAGCAGCTTAGCGTTGGGGGAGGGCCCCTACAATGAGCAGTTCTTC; CDR3 protein: CASSLALGEGPYNEQFF
clone size: .; J gene: TRBJ1-3; V gene: TRBV30; D gene: .; CDR3 DNA: TGTGCCTGGAGCTCGGGGGCTGGAAACACCATATATTTT; CDR3 protein: CAWSSGAGNTIYF
clone size: few; J gene: TRBJ1-5; V gene: TRBV19; D gene: .; CDR3 DNA: TGTGCCACACGGGACCGACCGTCGAATCAGCCCCAGCATTTT; CDR3 protein: CATRDRPSNQPQHF
clone size: .; J gene: TRBJ2-4; V gene: TRBV10-2; D gene: .; CDR3 DNA: TGCGCCAGCGCGAAGACAGAAAAGGACATTCAGTACTTC; CDR3 protein: CASAKTEKDIQYF
clone size: .; J gene: TRBJ2-2; V gene: TRBV5-1; D gene: .; CDR3 DNA: TGCGCCAGCAGCCTTGAGGCGGCCGGGGAGCTGTTTTTT; CDR3 protein: CASSLEAAGELFF
clone size: few; J gene: TRBJ1-5; V gene: TRBV6-2/TRBV6-3; D gene: .; CDR3 DNA: TGTGCCAGCAGCCCACGAGGGCCTCCGAATCAGCCCCAGCATTTT; CDR3 protein: CASSPRGPPNQPQHF
clone size: few; J gene: TRBJ1-1; V gene: TRBV10-3; D gene: .; CDR3 DNA: TGTGCCATCAGTGGGGGTAAAGAAGCTTTCTTT; CDR3 protein: CAISGGKEAFF
clone size: .; J gene: TRBJ1-5; V gene: TRBV6-5; D gene: .; CDR3 DNA: TGTGCCAGCAGCCACGGGGGACCCCAGCCCCAGCATTTT; CDR3 protein: CASSHGGPQPQHF
clone size: .; J gene: TRBJ1-1; V gene: TRBV7-2; D gene: TRBD1; CDR3 DNA: TGTGCCAGCAGCTTGGAGACAGGGGTGGGTACTGAAGCTTTCTTT; CDR3 protein: CASSLETGVGTEAFF
clone size: .; J gene: TRBJ2-7; V gene: TRBV5-1; D gene: TRBD1; CDR3 DNA: TGCGCCAGCAGCCTACGCCAGGGGACAGGGTCCCACGAGCAGTACTTC; CDR3 protein: CASSLRQGTGSHEQYF
clone size: .; J gene: TRBJ2-5; V gene: TRBV6-2/TRBV6-3; D gene: TRBD2; CDR3 DNA: TGTGCCAGCAGCCGCGGGACTAGCAGACAAGAGACCCAGTACTTC; CDR3 protein: CASSRGTSRQETQYF
clone size: .; J gene: TRBJ1-1; V gene: TRBV14; D gene: .; CDR3 DNA: TGTGCCAGCAGCCAAGACCGACGTATGGGGGCTTTCTTT; CDR3 protein: CASSQDRRMGAFF
clone size: many; J gene: TRBJ2-7; V gene: TRBV20-1; D gene: .; CDR3 DNA: TGCAGTGCTTCCCACTATACCAGCTCCTACGAGCAGTACTTC; CDR3 protein: CSASHYTSSYEQYF
clone size: .; J gene: TRBJ2-7; V gene: TRBV2; D gene: .; CDR3 DNA: TGTGCCAGCGGAGACGAGGACCCCTACGAGCAGTACTTC; CDR3 protein: CASGDEDPYEQYF
clone size: .; J gene: TRBJ1-2; V gene: TRBV5-4; D gene: .; CDR3 DNA: TGTGCCAGCAGCTTGGGACGGTCCAGTGACGGCTACACCTTC; CDR3 protein: CASSLGRSSDGYTF
clone size: .; J gene: TRBJ1-2; V gene: TRBV10-3; D gene: .; CDR3 DNA: TGTGCCATCAGTGGTGGGACGGGAGAAAACTATGGCTACACCTTC; CDR3 protein: CAISGGTGENYGYTF
clone size: many; J gene: TRBJ2-1; V gene: TRBV28; D gene: TRBD2; CDR3 DNA: TGTGCCAGCAGTCGCATTACCCTAGCGGGAGGGCGGCATAACGGTGAGCAGTTCTTC; CDR3 protein: CASSRITLAGGRHNGEQFF
clone size: few; J gene: TRBJ2-5; V gene: TRBV2; D gene: .; CDR3 DNA: TGTGCCAGCAGTGAAGGGACAGACCAAGAGACCCAGTACTTC; CDR3 protein: CASSEGTDQETQYF
clone size: many; J gene: TRBJ2-1; V gene: TRBV25-1; D gene: TRBD2; CDR3 DNA: TGTGCCAGCAGTGATCGACTAGCTAGGGAGGATGAGCAGTTCTTC; CDR3 protein: CASSDRLAREDEQFF
clone size: many; J gene: TRBJ2-1; V gene: TRBV20-1; D gene: .; CDR3 DNA: TGCAGTGCTAGAAGTCCCCTCTACAATGAGCAGTTCTTC; CDR3 protein: CSARSPLYNEQFF
clone size: many; J gene: TRBJ1-5; V gene: TRBV28; D gene: TRBD1; CDR3 DNA: TGTGCCAGCAGTGGGGTTGGGACAGGGCTAATAAATCAGCCCCAGCATTTT; CDR3 protein: CASSGVGTGLINQPQHF
clone size: many; J gene: TRBJ2-3; V gene: TRBV2; D gene: TRBD2; CDR3 DNA: TGTGCCAGCAGTGCGCGGTTAGCGGGGGACTTCACAGATACGCAGTATTTT; CDR3 protein: CASSARLAGDFTDTQYF
clone size: .; J gene: TRBJ1-5; V gene: TRBV27; D gene: .; CDR3 DNA: TGTGCCAGCAGTTTCTTACAGGGAAGTCAGCCCCAGCATTTT; CDR3 protein: CASSFLQGSQPQHF
clone size: .; J gene: TRBJ2-2; V gene: TRBV7-9; D gene: TRBD2; CDR3 DNA: TGTGCCAGCAGCGAGGGGACTAACCCCGGGGAGCTGTTTTTT; CDR3 protein: CASSEGTNPGELFF
clone size: .; J gene: TRBJ2-1; V gene: TRBV4-2; D gene: TRBD2; CDR3 DNA: TGTGCCAGCAGGACTAGCGGGAGAATCGATGAGCAGTTCTTC; CDR3 protein: CASRTSGRIDEQFF
clone size: many; J gene: TRBJ1-2; V gene: TRBV4-2; D gene: TRBD1; CDR3 DNA: TGTGCCAGCAGCCAACCGGGGACAGGGGCATCTCGTTATGGCTACACCTTC; CDR3 protein: CASSQPGTGASRYGYTF
clone size: many; J gene: TRBJ1-5; V gene: TRBV5-1; D gene: .; CDR3 DNA: TGCGCCAGCAGCTTTGATAACAATCAGCCCCAGCATTTT; CDR3 protein: CASSFDNNQPQHF
clone size: few; J gene: TRBJ2-7; V gene: TRBV20-1; D gene: .; CDR3 DNA: TGCAGTGCTACGGACTCCGCCTACGAGCAGTACTTC; CDR3 protein: CSATDSAYEQYF
clone size: many; J gene: TRBJ1-3; V gene: TRBV6-5; D gene: .; CDR3 DNA: TGTGCCAGCAGCCGCGCTGGCTCTGGAAACACCATATATTTT; CDR3 protein: CASSRAGSGNTIYF
clone size: .; J gene: TRBJ1-5; V gene: TRBV7-8; D gene: TRBD1; CDR3 DNA: TGTGCCAGCAGCCCGGACAGGGCCGTATTTAGCAATCAGCCCCAGCATTTT; CDR3 protein: CASSPDRAVFSNQPQHF